The T cell receptor (beta chain) described here comes from a study of blood T cell repertoires in COVID-19. Study-wide context: From the United States, Italy and Spain came samples of acute and convalescent COVID-19.

Under the authors' procedure: Amplification of reference gene primers provided the estimated nucleated cell counts. TCRdb's copy holds only in-frame clones and misses some; the assay was immunoSEQ multiplex PCR. V, J and clone size are taken as reported in that table, and D and trimming were inferred from the DNA itself. The sample records 210,000 or so clones, roughly 85% being singletons. About this clone: Other DNA sequences in this sample translate to the same CDR3.

The study recruited people aged roughly 18 to 100 years across approximately 25 US areas. Cohort placement rested on clinical history that participants reported themselves. J lost 1 base, V lost 5 bases, and 4 bases had no gene match. Germline V gene data show CDR1 as LNHDA and CDR2 as SQIVND (reference sequence). There are 14 residues in the CDR3. The clonotype originates from a woman aged 50 to 60 who had been exposed to COVID-19. The chain couples TRBV19 to TRBJ2-7, with 8 bases lining up with TRBD1. Sequenced input: PBMCs or T cells enriched from blood (not recorded which). CDR3: CASSPGTGSYEQYF. CDR3 bases: TGTGCCAGTAGTCCAGGGACAGGTTCCTACGAGCAGTACTTC.